Within the sample, the clone carrying this T cell receptor (beta chain) is large. Treatment noted: preoperative locoregional IRX-2 cytokine immunotherapy. This phase Ib study tested locoregional IRX-2 cytokine immunotherapy given before surgery. The data originate from a study of preoperative IRX-2 immunotherapy in early breast cancer. With 6 bases removed from V and 0 bases from J, the gap between germline ends came to 11 bases. CDR3 length: 15 residues. Germline CDR1 is MNHGY and CDR2 is SAAAGT. Measured with immunoSEQ multiplex PCR; TCRdb has only the in-frame clones, and not every one. The data show thousands of clones, approximately 69% seen once.

The sample was tumor tissue, taken before IRX-2 immunotherapy. The rearrangement joins TRBV6-8 to TRBJ2-2; possibly TRBD2 for D (5 bases). The TCR was taken from a human donor with breast cancer. The chain's CDR3 is CASSPGISNTGELFF. In DNA, the CDR3 is TGTGCCAGCAGCCCCGGGATCTCGAACACCGGGGAGCTGTTTTTT.